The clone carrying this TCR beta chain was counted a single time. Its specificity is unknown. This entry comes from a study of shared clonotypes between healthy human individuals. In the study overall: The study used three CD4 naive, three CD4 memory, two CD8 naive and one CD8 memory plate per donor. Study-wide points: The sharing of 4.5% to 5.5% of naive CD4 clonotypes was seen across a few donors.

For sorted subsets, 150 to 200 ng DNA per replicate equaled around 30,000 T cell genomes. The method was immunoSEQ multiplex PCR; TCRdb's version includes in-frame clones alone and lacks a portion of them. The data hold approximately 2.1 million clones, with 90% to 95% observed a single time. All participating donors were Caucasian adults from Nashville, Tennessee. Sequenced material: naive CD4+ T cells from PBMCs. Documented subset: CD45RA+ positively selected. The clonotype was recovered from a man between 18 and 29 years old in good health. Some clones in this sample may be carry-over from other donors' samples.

The CDR3 protein is CASSPGGGLGYTF. The CDR3 DNA follows: TGCGCCAGCAGCCCTGGCGGGGGACTCGGCTACACCTTC. This chain links TRBV4-1 with TRBJ1-2; possibly TRBD1 for D (5 bases). The germline gives CDR1 MGHRA, CDR2 YSYEKL. This CDR3 is 13 amino acids long. The V gene lost 4 bases and the J gene lost 8 bases, with 14 bases spanning the gap.